Shown below are 9 T cell receptor beta chains from a single sample sequenced in a study of HIV-infected patients and healthy controls (dated by TCRdb to about 2014). The library relied on 5' RACE. Sequencing was carried out with an Illumina MiSeq. TCRdb itself trimmed the public reads at Q25 with fastp, ran MiXCR and retained productive beta chains. CDR3 protein sequences are deduplicated, and each keeps its most common genes and DNA. This sample holds roughly 20,000 distinct CDR3 sequences; roughly 19% were observed only once. The ten largest clones represent roughly 31% of the sample. Sequencing was performed on CD8+ T cells from blood. The receptors were sampled from a human donor in good health.

This clonotype was observed a few times. The chain recombines TRBV5-5 with TRBJ1-5; the match to TRBD1 covers 8 bases. This CDR3 comprises 15 residues. V lost 2 bases to trimming and J lost 3 bases; unmatched junction nucleotides: 4. Germline CDR1 reads SGHKS; CDR2 reads YYEKEE (reference sequence). The CDR3 DNA reads TGTGCCAGCAGCTTTACGACAGGGGACAATCAGCCCCAGCATTTT. It codes for CASSFTTGDNQPQHF.

With regard to this clonotype: At one of its ends the junction is not consistent with the germline gene, which may arise from a read error. The V call is TRBV4-2, the J call TRBJ2-3; 11 bases line up with TRBD2. CDR1 and CDR2 (germline): LGHNA, YNFKEQ. The CDR3 covers 15 residues. CDR3 residues: CASSQLAGDTDTQYF. The CDR3 DNA follows: TGCGCCAGCAGCCAACTAGCGGGAGACACAGATACGCAGTATTTT.

This clonotype was recorded a few times. The chain combines TRBV10-3 with TRBJ2-7, with 10 bases fitting TRBD1. With 5 bases clipped from V and 1 base from J, the junction kept 5 bases outside the gene matches. The CDR3 contains 15 residues. From germline, CDR1 is ENHRY and CDR2 SYGVKD. The CDR3 is CAISPPGQGSYEQYF. CDR3 DNA: TGTGCCATCAGTCCACCGGGACAGGGGTCCTACGAGCAGTACTTC.

This clonotype was observed a few times. The rearrangement links TRBV27 to TRBJ2-3; 14 nucleotides match TRBD2. CDR3 size: 17 residues. V lost 5 bases and J lost 5; bases outside the gene matches: 9. Per germline, CDR1 MNHEY and CDR2 SMNVEV (reference sequence). In DNA, the CDR3 is TGTGCCAGCAGTCCCCAGACTAGCGGGGGGGCAGGAGATACGCAGTATTTT. Translating gives CASSPQTSGGAGDTQYF.

V gene TRBV10-1 combines with J gene TRBJ1-1; TRBD1 agrees at 7 bases. The germline CDR1 and CDR2 sequences are WNHNN and SYGVQD (reference sequence). With V trimmed by 3 bases and J by 4 bases, 8 bases remained unmatched. The CDR3 has 15 residues. The CDR3 coding sequence is TGCGCCAGCAGTGAAACTCAGGGGGGCGGCACTGAAGCTTTCTTT. Its protein product is CASSETQGGGTEAFF.

The chain has TRBV7-6 and TRBJ2-7; D call uncertain. With 5 bases removed from V and 2 bases from J, the gap between germline ends came to 10 bases. The CDR3 is 13 residues long. Germline CDR1 is SGHVS and CDR2 is FNYEAQ. The CDR3 nucleotides are TGTGCCAGCAGCGACGCACTAACCTACGAGCAGTACTTC. Translating it yields CASSDALTYEQYF.

This clonotype was observed a handful of times. The chain recombines TRBV5-5 with TRBJ2-1, with 11 bases matching TRBD2. The CDR3 has 17 residues. V dropped 1 base and J dropped 9; count of bases not matched to a gene: 12. Germline values: CDR1 SGHKS, CDR2 YYEKEE (reference sequence). The CDR3 region is CASSLSKPGLAVGEQFF. DNA of the CDR3: TGTGCCAGCAGCTTGTCCAAACCGGGACTAGCGGTCGGTGAGCAGTTCTTC. The full variable domain, completed using reference TRBV5-5 and TRBJ2-1, is DAGVTQSPTHLIKTRGQQVTLRCSPISGHKSVSWYQQVLGQGPQFIFQYYEKEERGRGNFPDRFSARQFPNYSSELNVNALLLGDSALYLCASSLSKPGLAVGEQFFGPGTRLTVL.

In this sample, this clonotype turned up once. V and J are TRBV6-2 or TRBV6-3 and TRBJ2-7; the match to TRBD1 covers 8 bases. V shed 2 bases, J shed 2 bases, and the junction held 11 bases outside the gene matches. The CDR3 runs 17 residues. From germline, CDR1 is MNHEY and CDR2 SVGEGT. This CDR3 reads CASSYDRGHNPTYEQYF. The CDR3 region has the DNA TGTGCCAGCAGTTACGACAGGGGTCACAATCCCACCTACGAGCAGTACTTC.

This chain joins TRBV6-5 and TRBJ2-2; D possibly matches TRBD1 or TRBD2 (5 bases each). The V end lost 3 bases, the J end lost 1 base, and 9 bases lay between the germline ends. The CDR3 sequence is 15 residues long. The germline V gene has CDR1 MNHEY and CDR2 SVGAGI. As DNA, the CDR3 is TGTGCCAGCAGTTATGGGACGGAGAACACCGGGGAGCTGTTTTTT. Translated: CASSYGTENTGELFF.